This TCR beta chain came from a study of T-cell reconstitution after alpha-beta-depleted transplantation in children (dated by TCRdb to 2016 to 2018). General notes on the study: Using TCR repertoire profiling, the study quantitatively followed how T-cell immune reconstitution unfolded in children after TCRalphabeta/CD19-depleted allogeneic hematopoietic cell transplantation.

V sheds 0 bases and J sheds 4 bases, leaving 13 bases between their ends. CDR1 and CDR2 are read off the germline V gene as LGHNA and YNFKEQ. From its cysteine to its phenylalanine, the CDR3 spans 16 amino acids. The DNA shown is the 48-base CDR3, in frame from base 1. The treatment or condition label, read with the paper, signifies: allogeneic hematopoietic cell transplantation with graft depleted of TCRalphabeta T cells and CD19 B cells. The transplant recipients were children given TCRalphabeta/CD19-depleted allogeneic hematopoietic cell grafts. Results and caveats for the whole study, not just this receptor: The apparently early recovery of alphabetaT-cell counts about two months after transplant reportedly depended on only several hundred rapidly expanded clones that came from non-depleted graft cells. In some patients, the high TCRbeta diversity seen at day 60 was put down to recipient T cells and intrathymic progenitors that had survived conditioning. Hyperexpanded clone frequencies declined over subsequent months; after one year, T-cell counts and TCRbeta diversity were mostly attributed to newly produced T cells.

Concerning this clonotype itself: Its antigen is not yet known. There are no base qualities to consult, and no much larger clone falls within one base.

Libraries were built with PCR. The instrument was an Illumina HiSeq 2500. TCR libraries were prepared with molecular barcoding, using unique molecular identifiers to normalize TCRbeta repertoire quantification. The public reads were quality trimmed at Q25 with fastp and then assembled into clones with MiXCR by TCRdb, keeping productive beta chains. One record per CDR3 amino acid sequence lists the most common genes and DNA. Counted in this sample were 450,000 to 700,000 distinct CDR3 sequences; around 27% of them appeared once. The ten most abundant clones make up 30% to 40% of the sample. This clonotype was sampled from a boy under two years old with Wiskott-Aldrich syndrome, due to receive a stem cell transplant. The V and J genes are TRBV4-2 and TRBJ1-5, with TRBD1 as a weak D call on 5 bases. The material sequenced was PBMCs, taken before TCRalphabeta/CD19-depleted stem cell transplant. The CDR3 corresponds to CASSQDTRVDNQPQHF. The nucleotide sequence is TGTGCCAGCAGCCAAGATACCAGGGTGGATAATCAGCCCCAGCATTTT.